This is a list of T cell receptor beta chains from one sample in a study of beta chain features in type 1 diabetes. Method: immunoSEQ multiplex PCR; TCRdb's copy keeps in-frame clones and lacks some. Of 600,000 or so clones in the sample, about 14% were seen once. The sample comprised naive CD4+ T cells from blood. These TCRs come from a man between 18 and 29 years old with type 1 diabetes. The CDR3 runs from the conserved cysteine through the conserved F or W. A D gene is named only where the DNA matches it firmly. Expanded clones get a size class; other rows say once, few or many, or leave the size out.

abundance: NA; v_gene: TRBV7-8; d_gene: TRBD2; j_gene: TRBJ2-7; CDR3nt: TGTGCCAGCAGCTTACAGGGGCGACTAGCGGGGGACGAGCAGTACTTC; CDR3aa: CASSLQGRLAGDEQYF
abundance: NA; v_gene: TRBV15; d_gene: NA; j_gene: TRBJ2-5; CDR3nt: TGTGCCACCGGCGGGCTATCGGGGGAGACCCAGTACTTC; CDR3aa: CATGGLSGETQYF
abundance: NA; v_gene: TRBV7-2; d_gene: TRBD1; j_gene: TRBJ1-1; CDR3nt: TGTGCCAGCAGCTTTGACAGGGTGAACACTGAAGCTTTCTTT; CDR3aa: CASSFDRVNTEAFF
abundance: NA; v_gene: TRBV6-1; d_gene: NA; j_gene: TRBJ1-2; CDR3nt: TGTGCCAGCAGTCCTCGGACAGAGAACTATGGCTACACCTTC; CDR3aa: CASSPRTENYGYTF
abundance: few; v_gene: TRBV28; d_gene: NA; j_gene: TRBJ2-1; CDR3nt: TGTGCCAGCAGTCCGGGCTACCCTCGACTATCCTACAATGAGCAGTTCTTC; CDR3aa: CASSPGYPRLSYNEQFF
abundance: few; v_gene: TRBV7-9; d_gene: TRBD1; j_gene: TRBJ1-1; CDR3nt: TGTGCCAGTACAGGGGGGAGGAACACTGAAGCTTTCTTT; CDR3aa: CASTGGRNTEAFF
abundance: NA; v_gene: TRBV18; d_gene: NA; j_gene: TRBJ2-5; CDR3nt: TGTGCCAGCTCACCCTTTGGAGAAGAGACCCAGTACTTC; CDR3aa: CASSPFGEETQYF
abundance: few; v_gene: TRBV6-1; d_gene: NA; j_gene: TRBJ1-1; CDR3nt: TGTGCCAGCAGTGTTCGCGGGATGGACACTGAAGCTTTCTTT; CDR3aa: CASSVRGMDTEAFF
abundance: few; v_gene: TRBV4-2; d_gene: NA; j_gene: TRBJ2-2; CDR3nt: TGTGCCAGCAGCCAAGAAAAAGGGGGGGCCGCCGGGAAGCTGTTTTTT; CDR3aa: CASSQEKGGAAGKLFF
abundance: few; v_gene: TRBV9; d_gene: NA; j_gene: TRBJ1-3; CDR3nt: TGTGCCAGCACCTCAGCCGGGACGGTAGGAAACACCATATATTTT; CDR3aa: CASTSAGTVGNTIYF
abundance: NA; v_gene: TRBV18; d_gene: TRBD1; j_gene: TRBJ1-1; CDR3nt: TGTGCCAGCTCAACCGGTCTTTTGATTGGAGACAGGGGTAACACTGAAGCTTTCTTT; CDR3aa: CASSTGLLIGDRGNTEAFF
abundance: NA; v_gene: TRBV19; d_gene: TRBD1; j_gene: TRBJ2-5; CDR3nt: TGTGCCAGTAGTCCCCGACAGGGGCCGGAGACCCAGTACTTC; CDR3aa: CASSPRQGPETQYF
abundance: few; v_gene: TRBV5-1; d_gene: NA; j_gene: TRBJ2-3; CDR3nt: TGCGCCAGCAGCTTGGCAGGGGACACAGATACGCAGTATTTT; CDR3aa: CASSLAGDTDTQYF
abundance: NA; v_gene: TRBV5-1; d_gene: TRBD1; j_gene: TRBJ2-7; CDR3nt: TGCGCCAGCAGCTTGAAAGGACAGGATTACGAGCAGTACTTC; CDR3aa: CASSLKGQDYEQYF
abundance: NA; v_gene: TRBV29-1; d_gene: NA; j_gene: TRBJ2-5; CDR3nt: TGCAGCGTTGTGGAACAACCCCAAGAGACCCAGTACTTC; CDR3aa: CSVVEQPQETQYF
abundance: NA; v_gene: TRBV18; d_gene: NA; j_gene: TRBJ2-3; CDR3nt: TGTGCCAGCTCATACGGCGTGGGGGATACGCAGTATTTT; CDR3aa: CASSYGVGDTQYF
abundance: NA; v_gene: TRBV5-1; d_gene: TRBD2; j_gene: TRBJ2-5; CDR3nt: TGCGCCAGCAGTGATCGGTCTAGCGGACAAGAGACCCAGTACTTC; CDR3aa: CASSDRSSGQETQYF
abundance: NA; v_gene: TRBV18; d_gene: NA; j_gene: TRBJ2-7; CDR3nt: TGTGCCAGCTCACAGGCTGCCGAGCAGTACTTC; CDR3aa: CASSQAAEQYF
abundance: few; v_gene: TRBV5-6; d_gene: NA; j_gene: TRBJ2-7; CDR3nt: TGTGCCAGCAGCCTAGACTACTACGAGCAGTACTTC; CDR3aa: CASSLDYYEQYF
abundance: few; v_gene: TRBV6-1; d_gene: NA; j_gene: TRBJ2-1; CDR3nt: TGTGCCAGCAATACTCCTAGCTCCTACAATGAGCAGTTCTTC; CDR3aa: CASNTPSSYNEQFF
abundance: few; v_gene: TRBV9; d_gene: NA; j_gene: TRBJ1-3; CDR3nt: TGTGCCAGCAGCGTAGCGTTGGGCCAGGGAGGAAACACCATATATTTT; CDR3aa: CASSVALGQGGNTIYF
abundance: few; v_gene: TRBV6-5; d_gene: TRBD1; j_gene: TRBJ1-1; CDR3nt: TGTGCCAGCATTAGAACCGGGACAGGGGGCGAAGCTTTCTTT; CDR3aa: CASIRTGTGGEAFF
abundance: NA; v_gene: TRBV30; d_gene: NA; j_gene: TRBJ2-7; CDR3nt: TGTGCCTGGAGTCTCTATAGCGTCCGTCCCTACGAGCAGTACTTC; CDR3aa: CAWSLYSVRPYEQYF
abundance: NA; v_gene: TRBV5-1; d_gene: NA; j_gene: TRBJ1-2; CDR3nt: TGCGCCAGCAGCTTGGCTGTTCAGGGGAATGGCTACACCTTC; CDR3aa: CASSLAVQGNGYTF